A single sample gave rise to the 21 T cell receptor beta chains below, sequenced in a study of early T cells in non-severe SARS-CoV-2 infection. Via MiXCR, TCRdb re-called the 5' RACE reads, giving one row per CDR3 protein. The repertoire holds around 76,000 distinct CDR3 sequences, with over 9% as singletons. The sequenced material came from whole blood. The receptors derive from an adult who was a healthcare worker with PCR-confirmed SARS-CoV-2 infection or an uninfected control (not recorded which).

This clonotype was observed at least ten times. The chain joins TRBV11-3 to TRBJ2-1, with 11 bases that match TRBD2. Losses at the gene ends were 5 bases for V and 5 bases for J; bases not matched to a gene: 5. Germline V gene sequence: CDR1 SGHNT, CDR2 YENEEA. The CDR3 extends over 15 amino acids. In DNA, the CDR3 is TGTGCCAGCAGCCCCGGGACTAGCGGACACAATGAGCAGTTCTTC. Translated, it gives CASSPGTSGHNEQFF. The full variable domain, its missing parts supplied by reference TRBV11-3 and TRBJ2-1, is EAGVVQSPRYKIIEKKQPVAFWCNPISGHNTLYWYLQNLGQGPELLIRYENEEAVDDSQLPKDRFSAERLKGVDSTLKIQPAELGDSAVYLCASSPGTSGHNEQFFGPGTRLTVL.

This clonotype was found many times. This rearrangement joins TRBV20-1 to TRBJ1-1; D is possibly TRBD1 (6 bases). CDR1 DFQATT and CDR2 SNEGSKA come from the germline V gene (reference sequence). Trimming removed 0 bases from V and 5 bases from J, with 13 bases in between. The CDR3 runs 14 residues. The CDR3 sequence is CSARDWDIGTEAFF. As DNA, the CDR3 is TGCAGTGCTAGAGATTGGGACATTGGGACTGAAGCTTTCTTT.

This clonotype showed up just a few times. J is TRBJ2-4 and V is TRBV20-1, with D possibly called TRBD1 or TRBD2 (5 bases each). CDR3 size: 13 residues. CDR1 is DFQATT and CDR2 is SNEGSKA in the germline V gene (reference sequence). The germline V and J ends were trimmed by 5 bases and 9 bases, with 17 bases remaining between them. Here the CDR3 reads CSASPTGRRIQYF. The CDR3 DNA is TGCAGTGCTTCACCAACGGGGCGGCGCATTCAGTACTTC.

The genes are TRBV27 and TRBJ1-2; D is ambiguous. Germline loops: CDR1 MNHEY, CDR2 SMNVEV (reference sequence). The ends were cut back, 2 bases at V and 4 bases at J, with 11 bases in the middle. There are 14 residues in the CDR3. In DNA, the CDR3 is TGTGCCAGCAGTTTACGGGAACCCGTCTATGGCTACACCTTC. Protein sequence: CASSLREPVYGYTF.

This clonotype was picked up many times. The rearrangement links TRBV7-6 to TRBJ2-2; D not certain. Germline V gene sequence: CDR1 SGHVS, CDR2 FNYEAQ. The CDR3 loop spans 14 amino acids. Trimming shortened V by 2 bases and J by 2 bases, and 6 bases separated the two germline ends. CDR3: CASSLLSNTGELFF. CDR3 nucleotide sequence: TGTGCCAGCAGCTTACTCTCTAACACCGGGGAGCTGTTTTTT.

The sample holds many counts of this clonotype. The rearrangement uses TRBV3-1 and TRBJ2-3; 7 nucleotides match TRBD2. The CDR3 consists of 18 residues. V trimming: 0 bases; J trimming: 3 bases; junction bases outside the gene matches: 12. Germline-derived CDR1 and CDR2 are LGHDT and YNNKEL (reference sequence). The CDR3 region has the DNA TGTGCCAGCAGCCAAGATCCGGTTGCGGGAGTTGGAACAGATACGCAGTATTTT. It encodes CASSQDPVAGVGTDTQYF.

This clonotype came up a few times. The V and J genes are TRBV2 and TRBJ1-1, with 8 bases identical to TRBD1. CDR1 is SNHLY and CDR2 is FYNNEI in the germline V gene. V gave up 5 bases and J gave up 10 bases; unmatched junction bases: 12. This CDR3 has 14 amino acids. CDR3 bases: TGTGCCAGCAGTCCGGACAGGGACCTTAGAGGAGCTTTCTTT. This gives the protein CASSPDRDLRGAFF.

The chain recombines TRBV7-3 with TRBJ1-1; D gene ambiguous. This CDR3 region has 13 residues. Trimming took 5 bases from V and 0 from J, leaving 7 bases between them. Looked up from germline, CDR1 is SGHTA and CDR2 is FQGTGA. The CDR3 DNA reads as TGTGCCAGCAGCCCAGACGTGAACACTGAAGCTTTCTTT. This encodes CASSPDVNTEAFF.

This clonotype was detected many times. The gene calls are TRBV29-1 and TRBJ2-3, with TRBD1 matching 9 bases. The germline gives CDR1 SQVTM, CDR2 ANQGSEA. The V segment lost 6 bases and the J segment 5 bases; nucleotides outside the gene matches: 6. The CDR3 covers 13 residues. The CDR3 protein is CSVDRGKQDTQYF. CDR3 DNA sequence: TGCAGCGTGGACAGGGGCAAGCAAGATACGCAGTATTTT.

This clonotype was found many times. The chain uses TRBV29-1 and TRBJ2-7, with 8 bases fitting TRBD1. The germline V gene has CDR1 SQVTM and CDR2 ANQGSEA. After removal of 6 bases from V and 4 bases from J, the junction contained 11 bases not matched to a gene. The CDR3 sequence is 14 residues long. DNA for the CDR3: TGCAGCGTCATTTCCCGGGACAGGAGATACGAGCAGTACTTC. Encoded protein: CSVISRDRRYEQYF.

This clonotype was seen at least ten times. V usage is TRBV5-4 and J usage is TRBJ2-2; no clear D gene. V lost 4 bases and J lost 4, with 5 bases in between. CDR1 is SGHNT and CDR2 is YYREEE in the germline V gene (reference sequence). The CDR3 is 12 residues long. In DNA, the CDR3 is TGTGCCAGCAGCCCATTCACCGGGGAGCTGTTTTTT. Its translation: CASSPFTGELFF.

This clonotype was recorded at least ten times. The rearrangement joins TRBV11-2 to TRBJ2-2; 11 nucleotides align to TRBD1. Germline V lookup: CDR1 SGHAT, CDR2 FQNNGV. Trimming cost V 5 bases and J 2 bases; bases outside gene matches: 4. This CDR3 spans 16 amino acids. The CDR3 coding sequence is TGTGCCAGCAGCCCTAGGACAGGGGGCAACACCGGGGAGCTGTTTTTT. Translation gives CASSPRTGGNTGELFF.

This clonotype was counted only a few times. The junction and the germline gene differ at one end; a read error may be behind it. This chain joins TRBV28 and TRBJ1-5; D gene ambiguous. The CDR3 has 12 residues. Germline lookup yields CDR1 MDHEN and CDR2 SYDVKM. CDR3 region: CASSLYNQPQHF. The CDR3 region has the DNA TGTGCCAGCAGCTTATATAATCAGCCCCAGCATTTT.

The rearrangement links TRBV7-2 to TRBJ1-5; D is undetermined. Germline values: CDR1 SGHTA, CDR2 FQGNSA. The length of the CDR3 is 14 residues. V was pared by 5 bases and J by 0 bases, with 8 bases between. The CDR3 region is CASSPDYSNQPQHF. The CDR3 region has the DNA TGTGCCAGCAGCCCAGATTATAGCAATCAGCCCCAGCATTTT.

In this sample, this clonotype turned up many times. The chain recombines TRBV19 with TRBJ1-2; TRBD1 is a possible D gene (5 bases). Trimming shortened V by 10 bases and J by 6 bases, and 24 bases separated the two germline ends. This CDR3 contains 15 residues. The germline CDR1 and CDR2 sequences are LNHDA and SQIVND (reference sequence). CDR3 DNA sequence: TGTGCCACCGCTCCGTGGGGGGGTAATATCGATGGCTACACCTTC. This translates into CATAPWGGNIDGYTF.

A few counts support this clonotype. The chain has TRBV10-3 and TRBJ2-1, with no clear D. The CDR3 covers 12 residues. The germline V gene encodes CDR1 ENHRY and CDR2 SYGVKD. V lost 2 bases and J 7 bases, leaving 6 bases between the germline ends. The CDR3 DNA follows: TGTGCCATCAGTGAGACTTCTAATGAGCAGTTCTTC. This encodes CAISETSNEQFF.

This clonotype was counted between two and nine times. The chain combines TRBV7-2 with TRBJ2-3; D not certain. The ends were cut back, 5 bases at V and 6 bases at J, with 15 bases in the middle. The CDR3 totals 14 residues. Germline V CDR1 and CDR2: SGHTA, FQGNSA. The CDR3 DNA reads TGTGCCAGCAGCCAATCTGGACGGGCGGATACGCAGTATTTT. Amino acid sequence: CASSQSGRADTQYF. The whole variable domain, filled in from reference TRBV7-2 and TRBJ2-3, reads GAGVSQSPSNKVTEKGKDVELRCDPISGHTALYWYRQSLGQGLEFLIYFQGNSAPDKSGLPSDRFSAERTGGSVSTLTIQRTQQEDSAVYLCASSQSGRADTQYFGPGTRLTVL.

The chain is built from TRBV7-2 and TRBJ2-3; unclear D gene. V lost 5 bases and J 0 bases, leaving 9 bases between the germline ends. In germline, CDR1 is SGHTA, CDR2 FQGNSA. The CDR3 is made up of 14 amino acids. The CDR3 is CASSLRRSTDTQYF. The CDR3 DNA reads TGTGCCAGCAGCCTGCGGAGAAGCACAGATACGCAGTATTTT.

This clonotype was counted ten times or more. CDR3 sequence (DNA): TGTGCCAGCAGCTTAGAGCCGCTGATCAACACTGAAGCTTTCTTT. The encoded protein is CASSLEPLINTEAFF. The gene calls are TRBV7-2 and TRBJ1-1; D is unclear. Germline-derived CDR1 and CDR2 are SGHTA and FQGNSA. The CDR3 runs to 15 residues. V lost 1 base, J lost 2 bases, and 11 bases lay in between.

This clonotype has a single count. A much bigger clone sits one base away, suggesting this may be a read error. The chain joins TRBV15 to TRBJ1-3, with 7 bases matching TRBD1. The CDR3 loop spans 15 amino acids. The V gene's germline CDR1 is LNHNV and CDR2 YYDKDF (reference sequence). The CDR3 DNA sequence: TGTGTCACCAGCAGTCCACCACAGGGGACAAACACCATATATTTT. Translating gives CVTSSPPQGTNTIYF.

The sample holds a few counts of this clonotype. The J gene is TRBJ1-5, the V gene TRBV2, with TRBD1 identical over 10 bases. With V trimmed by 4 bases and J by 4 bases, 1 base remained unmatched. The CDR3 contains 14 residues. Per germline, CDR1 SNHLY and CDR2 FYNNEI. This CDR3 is CASSGTGGNQPQHF. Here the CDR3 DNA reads TGTGCCAGCAGTGGGACAGGGGGTAATCAGCCCCAGCATTTT.